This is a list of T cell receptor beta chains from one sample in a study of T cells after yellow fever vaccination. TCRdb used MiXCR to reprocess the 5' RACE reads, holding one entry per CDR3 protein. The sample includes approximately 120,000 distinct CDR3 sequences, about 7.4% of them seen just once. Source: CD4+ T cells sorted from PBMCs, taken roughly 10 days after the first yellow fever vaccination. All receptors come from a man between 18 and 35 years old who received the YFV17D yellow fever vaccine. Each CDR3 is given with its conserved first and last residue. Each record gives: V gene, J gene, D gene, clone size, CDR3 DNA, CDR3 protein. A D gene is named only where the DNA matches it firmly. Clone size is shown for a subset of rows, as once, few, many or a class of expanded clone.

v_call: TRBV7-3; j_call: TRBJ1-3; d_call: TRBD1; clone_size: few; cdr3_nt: TGTGCCAGCGCTCCAGAGGACAGGATCTCTGGAAACACCATATATTTT; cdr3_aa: CASAPEDRISGNTIYF
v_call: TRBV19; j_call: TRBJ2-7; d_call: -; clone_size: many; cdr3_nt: TGTGCCAGTAGCCGTCGAGGGTCCTACGAGCAGTACTTC; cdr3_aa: CASSRRGSYEQYF
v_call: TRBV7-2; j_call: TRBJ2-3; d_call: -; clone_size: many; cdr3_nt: TGTGCCAGCAGCTTAGTTCTAGCTGCAGATACGCAGTATTTT; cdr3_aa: CASSLVLAADTQYF
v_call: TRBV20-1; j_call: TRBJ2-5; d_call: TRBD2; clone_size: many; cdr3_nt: TGCAGTGCTAGAGAGCCAGCGGGGGGGCTGGAGACCCAGTACTTC; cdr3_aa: CSAREPAGGLETQYF
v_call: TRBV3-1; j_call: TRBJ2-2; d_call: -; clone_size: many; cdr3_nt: TGTGCCAGCACCCCCAGTAAAACAGCCGACACCGGGGAGCTGTTTTTT; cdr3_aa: CASTPSKTADTGELFF
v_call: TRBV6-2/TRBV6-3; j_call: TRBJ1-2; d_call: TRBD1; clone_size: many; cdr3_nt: TGTGCCAGCAGTTCACGGGCAGGGGGCTTCTATGGCTACACCTTC; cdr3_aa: CASSSRAGGFYGYTF
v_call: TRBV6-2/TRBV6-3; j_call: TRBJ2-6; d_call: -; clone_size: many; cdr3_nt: TGTGCCAGCAGTTTCTCCTCCCCCGCAGGGTTGAGCTCTGGGGCCAACGTCCTGACTTTC; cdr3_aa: CASSFSSPAGLSSGANVLTF
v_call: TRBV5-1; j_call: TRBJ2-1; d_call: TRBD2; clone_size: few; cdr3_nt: TGCGCCAGCAGCGCCCCGACGGGACTAGCGGGGGCAGGTGAGCAGTTCTTC; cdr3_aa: CASSAPTGLAGAGEQFF
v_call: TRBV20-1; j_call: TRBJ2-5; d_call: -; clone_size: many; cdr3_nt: TGCAGTGCTAGTACTTGGCGGACGCAAGAGACCCAGTACTTC; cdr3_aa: CSASTWRTQETQYF
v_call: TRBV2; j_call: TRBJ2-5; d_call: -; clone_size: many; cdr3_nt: TGTGCCGTAAGGACAGTCGCAGAGACCCAGTACTTC; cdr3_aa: CAVRTVAETQYF
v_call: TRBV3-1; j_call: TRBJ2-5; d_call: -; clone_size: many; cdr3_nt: TGTGCCAGCAGCCAACCATGGACAATGCAAGAGACCCAGTACTTC; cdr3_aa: CASSQPWTMQETQYF
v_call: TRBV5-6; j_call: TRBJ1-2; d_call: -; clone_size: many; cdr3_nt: TGTGCCAGCAGCTTGGAGCTTCTGATGGGCTACACCTTC; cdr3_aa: CASSLELLMGYTF
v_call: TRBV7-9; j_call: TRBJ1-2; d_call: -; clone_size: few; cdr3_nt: TGTGCCAGCAGCTTAGTTACTTATGGCTACACCTTC; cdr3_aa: CASSLVTYGYTF
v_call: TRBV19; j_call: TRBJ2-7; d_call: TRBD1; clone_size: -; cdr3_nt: TGTGCCAGTAGCAACAGGGGCGGATACGAGCAGTACTTC; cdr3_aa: CASSNRGGYEQYF
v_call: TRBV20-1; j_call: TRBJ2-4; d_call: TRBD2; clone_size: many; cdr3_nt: TGCAGTGCTACCTCGGGGGGGCGGAACATTCAGTACTTC; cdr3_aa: CSATSGGRNIQYF
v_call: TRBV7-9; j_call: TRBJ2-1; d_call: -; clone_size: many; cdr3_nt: TGTGCCAGCACCACGACCCGGGGGCGCGCTTTGAATGAGCAGTTCTTC; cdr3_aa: CASTTTRGRALNEQFF
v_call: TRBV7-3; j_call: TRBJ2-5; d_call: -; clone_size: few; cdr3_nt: TGTGCCAGCAGCCAAGGGGTATCAGAGACCCAGTACTTC; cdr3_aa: CASSQGVSETQYF
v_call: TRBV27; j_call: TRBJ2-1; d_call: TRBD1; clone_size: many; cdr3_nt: TGTGCCAGCCGAGTTAGGGGACAGGGTGGGAATGAGCAGTTCTTC; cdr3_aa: CASRVRGQGGNEQFF
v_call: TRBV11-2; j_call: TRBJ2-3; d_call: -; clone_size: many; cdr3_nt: TGTGCCAGCAGCCCGAGCGGTCCTAGCACAGATACGCAGTATTTT; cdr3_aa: CASSPSGPSTDTQYF
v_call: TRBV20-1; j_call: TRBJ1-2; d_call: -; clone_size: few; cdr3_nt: TGCAGTGCTAGACTCCAGGGAGAAGATGGCTACACCTTC; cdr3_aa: CSARLQGEDGYTF
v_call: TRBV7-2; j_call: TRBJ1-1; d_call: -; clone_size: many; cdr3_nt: TGTGCCAGCAGTATAGAGATGAACACTGAAGCTTTCTTT; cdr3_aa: CASSIEMNTEAFF
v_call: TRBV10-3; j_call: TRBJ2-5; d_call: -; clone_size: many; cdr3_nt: TGTGCCATCAGTGAGTTCGGCACAGAGACCCAGTACTTC; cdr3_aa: CAISEFGTETQYF
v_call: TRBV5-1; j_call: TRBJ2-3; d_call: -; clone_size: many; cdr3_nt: TGCGCCAGCAGCTTGATAAGCACAGATACGCAGTATTTT; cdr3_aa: CASSLISTDTQYF
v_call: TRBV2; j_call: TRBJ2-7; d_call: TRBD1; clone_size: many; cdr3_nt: TGTGCCAGCAGCCTTCTCGAGGGAGGTCAGGGGGCGCGCGAGCAGTACTTC; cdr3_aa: CASSLLEGGQGAREQYF
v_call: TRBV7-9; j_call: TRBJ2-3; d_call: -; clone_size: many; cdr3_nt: TGTGCCAGCAGTTGGGTGGGGTCGAACACAGATACGCAGTATTTT; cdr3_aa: CASSWVGSNTDTQYF
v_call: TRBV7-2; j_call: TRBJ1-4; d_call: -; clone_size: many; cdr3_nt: TGTGCCAGCAGCTCGGGACATAATGGAAAACTGTTTTTT; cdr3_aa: CASSSGHNGKLFF
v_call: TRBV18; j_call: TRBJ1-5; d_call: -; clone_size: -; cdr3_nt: TGTGCCAGCTCACCAATTGAGAGGAATCAGCCCCAGCATTTT; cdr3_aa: CASSPIERNQPQHF
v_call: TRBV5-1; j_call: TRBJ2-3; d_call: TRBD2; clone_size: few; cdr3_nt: TGCGCCAGCAGCTTGCCCCTAGCGGGGGGAACCACAGATACGCAGTATTTT; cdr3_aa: CASSLPLAGGTTDTQYF
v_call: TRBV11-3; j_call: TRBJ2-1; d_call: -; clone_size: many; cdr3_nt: TGTGCCAGCAGTCAACAGGTGAACAATGAGCAGTTCTTC; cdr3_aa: CASSQQVNNEQFF
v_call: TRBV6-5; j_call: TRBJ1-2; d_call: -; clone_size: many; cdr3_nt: TGTGCCAGCAGTTACGACCGGTGGGTTAGGGGTGGCTACACCTTC; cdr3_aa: CASSYDRWVRGGYTF
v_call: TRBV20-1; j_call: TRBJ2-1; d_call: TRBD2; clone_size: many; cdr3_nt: TGCAGTGCGGCCCGGACTAGCGGGAGCGCCGGGGATGAGCAGTTCTTC; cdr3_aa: CSAARTSGSAGDEQFF
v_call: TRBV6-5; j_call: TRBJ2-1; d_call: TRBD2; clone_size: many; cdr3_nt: TGTGCCAGCAGTCCCACTAGCGGGCTAAACAATGAGCAGTTCTTC; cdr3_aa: CASSPTSGLNNEQFF
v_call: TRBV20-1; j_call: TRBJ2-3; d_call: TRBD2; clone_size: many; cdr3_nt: TGCAGTGCTCCACGCCTTACTAGCGGGGGACTGTTAGGCACAGATACGCAGTATTTT; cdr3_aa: CSAPRLTSGGLLGTDTQYF
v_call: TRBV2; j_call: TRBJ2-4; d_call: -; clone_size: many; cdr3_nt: TGTGCCAGCAGTCCGGACAGCGGATCCAGATACATTCAGTACTTC; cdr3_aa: CASSPDSGSRYIQYF
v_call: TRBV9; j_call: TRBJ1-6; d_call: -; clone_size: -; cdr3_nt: TGTGCCAGCAGCGGAGGAGACAGTAATTCACCCCTCCACTTT; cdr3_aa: CASSGGDSNSPLHF
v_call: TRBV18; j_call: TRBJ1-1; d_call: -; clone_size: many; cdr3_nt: TGTGCCAGCTCACCGCTACAGGGATCTTTGGCTGAAGCTTTCTTT; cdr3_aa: CASSPLQGSLAEAFF
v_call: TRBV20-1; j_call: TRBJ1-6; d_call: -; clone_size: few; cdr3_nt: TGCAGTGCTCCTTCATCGGGGTCAGGGATGGATTCACCCCTCCACTTT; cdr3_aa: CSAPSSGSGMDSPLHF
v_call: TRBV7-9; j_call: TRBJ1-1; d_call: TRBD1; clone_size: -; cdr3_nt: TGTGCCAGCAGCTTGACAGGGGGGCGGACTGAAGCTTTCTTT; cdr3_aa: CASSLTGGRTEAFF
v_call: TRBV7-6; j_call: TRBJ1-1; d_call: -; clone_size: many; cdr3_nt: TGTGCCAGCAGCTTAGGGTACAGGTCTATGAACACTGAAGCTTTCTTT; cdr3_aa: CASSLGYRSMNTEAFF
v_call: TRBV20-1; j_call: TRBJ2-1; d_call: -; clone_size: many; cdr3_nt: TGCAGTGCTCCAGGCAGAATCAATGAGCAGTTCTTC; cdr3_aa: CSAPGRINEQFF
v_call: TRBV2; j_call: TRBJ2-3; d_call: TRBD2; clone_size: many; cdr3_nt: TGTGCCAGCAGTGAGCGGGGGTATACGCAGTATTTT; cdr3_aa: CASSERGYTQYF
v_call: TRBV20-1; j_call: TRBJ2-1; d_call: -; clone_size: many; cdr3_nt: TGCAGTGCTAGAGATCTCGGCGGGAAGAGCTCCTACAATGAGCAGTTCTTC; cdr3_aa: CSARDLGGKSSYNEQFF
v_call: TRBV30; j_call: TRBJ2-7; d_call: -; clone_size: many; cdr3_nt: TGTGCCTGGAGCACCCCCTTTAGGACAGTTTACGAGCAGTACTTC; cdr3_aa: CAWSTPFRTVYEQYF
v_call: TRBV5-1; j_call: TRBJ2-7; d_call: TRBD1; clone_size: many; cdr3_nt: TGCGCCAGCAGCTTCCCGGGACAGGGGAACGAGCAGTACTTC; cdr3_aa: CASSFPGQGNEQYF
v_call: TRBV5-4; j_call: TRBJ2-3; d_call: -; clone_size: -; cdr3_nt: TGTGCCAGCAGCTTGGGAGACGGTCGGGCCGCAGATACGCAGTATTTT; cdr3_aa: CASSLGDGRAADTQYF
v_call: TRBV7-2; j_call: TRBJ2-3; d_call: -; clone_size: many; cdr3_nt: TGTGCCAGCAGCCTAGGAAGGGGGGATACATATACGCAGTATTTT; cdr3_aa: CASSLGRGDTYTQYF
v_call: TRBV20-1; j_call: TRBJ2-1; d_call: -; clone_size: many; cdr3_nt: TGCAGTGCTCAGTCGGGGGCAGGGGGGTACAATGAGCAGTTCTTC; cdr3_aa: CSAQSGAGGYNEQFF
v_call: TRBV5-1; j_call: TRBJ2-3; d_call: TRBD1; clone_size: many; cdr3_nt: TGCGCCAGCAGCTTCCCAGGACAGGGAGCAGATACGCAGTATTTT; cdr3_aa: CASSFPGQGADTQYF
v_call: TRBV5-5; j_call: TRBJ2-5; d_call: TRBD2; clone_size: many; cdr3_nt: TGTGCCAGCAAGGAGCGGGGCGCGGAGACCCAGTACTTC; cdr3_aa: CASKERGAETQYF
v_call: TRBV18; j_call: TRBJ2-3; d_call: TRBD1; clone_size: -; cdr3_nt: TGTGCCAGCTCACCGTCTCAGGGGGCTCGGGATACGCAGTATTTT; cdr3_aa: CASSPSQGARDTQYF
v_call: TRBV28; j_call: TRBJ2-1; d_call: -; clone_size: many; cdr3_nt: TGTGCCGTCGGGGCAGGGCAATACAATGAGCAGTTCTTC; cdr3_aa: CAVGAGQYNEQFF
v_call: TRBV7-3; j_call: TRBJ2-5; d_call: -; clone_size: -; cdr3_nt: TGTGCCAGCAGCCCTAGAGGACTGGAGACCCAGTACTTC; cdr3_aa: CASSPRGLETQYF
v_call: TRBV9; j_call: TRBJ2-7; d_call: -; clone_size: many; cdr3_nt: TGTGCCAGCAGCGCGCGGGGCTCAAGCTACGAGCAGTACTTC; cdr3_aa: CASSARGSSYEQYF
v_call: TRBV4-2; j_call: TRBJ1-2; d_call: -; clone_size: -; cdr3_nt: TGTGCCAGCAGCCAAGTGGGGACGGAGCTTAACTATGGCTACACCTTC; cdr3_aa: CASSQVGTELNYGYTF
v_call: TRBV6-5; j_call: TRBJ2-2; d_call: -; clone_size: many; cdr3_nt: TGTGCCAGCAGTTACGGCACTCTAAGGAACACCGGGGAGCTGTTTTTT; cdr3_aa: CASSYGTLRNTGELFF
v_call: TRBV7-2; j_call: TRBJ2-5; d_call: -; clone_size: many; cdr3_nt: TGTGCCAGCAGCTTGAGGCCTAGCCGGGAGACCCAGTACTTC; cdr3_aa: CASSLRPSRETQYF
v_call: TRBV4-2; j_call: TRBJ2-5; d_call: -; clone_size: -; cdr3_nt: TGTGCCAGCAGCCAAGAGGTTGGAGGAGCTGGGACGGAGACCCAGTACTTC; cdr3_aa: CASSQEVGGAGTETQYF
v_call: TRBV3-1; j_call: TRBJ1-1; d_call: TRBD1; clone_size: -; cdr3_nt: TGTGCCAGCAGCCAAATAGGGACAGGGCGGAACACTGAAGCTTTCTTT; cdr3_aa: CASSQIGTGRNTEAFF